This entry lists 9 T cell receptor beta chains sequenced from one sample in a study of molecular identifiers for immune sequencing clone quantification. A single record per CDR3 protein comes from TCRdb applying MiXCR to the PCR reads. The repertoire holds 490,000 or so distinct CDR3 sequences, with 25% as singletons. The sequenced material came from naive CD8+ T cells from blood, with Jurkat cell RNA spiked in. This sample's subset: FACS-sorted CD8+CD4-CCR7+CD45RA+ naive T cells. These receptors originate from a human donor in good health. Some libraries in this study had Jurkat cell RNA spiked in.

This clonotype showed up just a few times. This sequence joins TRBV5-5 and TRBJ1-1; TRBD1 aligns across 7 bases. There are 14 residues in the CDR3. Germline values: CDR1 SGHKS, CDR2 YYEKEE (reference sequence). V lost 1 base to trimming and J lost 7 bases; unmatched junction nucleotides: 7. The CDR3 DNA follows: TGTGCCAGCAGCTTGTGGCAGGGGGAGAATGAAGCTTTCTTT. Translating it yields CASSLWQGENEAFF. The whole variable domain, filled in from reference TRBV5-5 and TRBJ1-1, reads DAGVTQSPTHLIKTRGQQVTLRCSPISGHKSVSWYQQVLGQGPQFIFQYYEKEERGRGNFPDRFSARQFPNYSSELNVNALLLGDSALYLCASSLWQGENEAFFGQGTRLTVV.

Points on this clonotype: Being one base from a much bigger clone, this may be a read error. The gene calls are TRBV4-1 and TRBJ2-3; weak D call: TRBD2 (5 bases). This CDR3 is built from 13 residues. The germline CDR1 and CDR2 sequences are MGHRA and YSYEKL. The CDR3 is CASSQASGDTRYF. The CDR3 DNA reads TGCGCCAGCAGCCAAGCGAGCGGCGATACGCGGTATTTT.

This clonotype was seen only a few times. This chain links TRBV4-1 with TRBJ1-6; D not resolved. The CDR3 totals 14 residues. Trimming removed 0 bases at V and 5 bases at J, with 5 bases between. CDR1 MGHRA and CDR2 YSYEKL come from the germline V gene. CDR3 sequence (DNA): TGCGCCAGCAGCCAAGAGTCGGATAATTCACCCCTCCACTTT. Protein sequence: CASSQESDNSPLHF.

Concerning this clonotype: At one boundary the junction diverges from the germline segment, which might be a read error. The J gene is TRBJ2-7, the V gene TRBV27; 7 nucleotides agree with TRBD1. From germline, CDR1 is MNHEY and CDR2 SMNVEV (reference sequence). The CDR3 sequence is 14 residues long. This CDR3 reads CASSPLDRVAERYF. In DNA form, the CDR3 reads TGTGCCAGCAGTCCCCTCGACAGGGTTGCTGAGCGGTACTTC.

The chain joins TRBV18 to TRBJ2-1; TRBD1 aligns across 7 bases. Germline V gene sequence: CDR1 KGHSH, CDR2 LQKENI. The length of the CDR3 is 16 residues. V lost 0 bases and J lost 4; bases outside the gene matches: 6. The CDR3 DNA sequence: TGTGCCAGCTCACCACCTACAGGGGTTGGATACAATGAGCAGTTCTTC. Residues: CASSPPTGVGYNEQFF.

J is TRBJ2-7 and V is TRBV7-9; TRBD1 matches 7 bases. The ends lost 4 bases at V and 3 bases at J; junction bases unmatched: 9. This CDR3 has 15 residues. Looked up from germline, CDR1 is SEHNR and CDR2 is FQNEAQ (reference sequence). The CDR3 sequence: CASSSAETGIYEQYF. DNA of the CDR3: TGTGCCAGCAGCTCAGCTGAGACAGGGATCTACGAGCAGTACTTC. Full variable domain (missing parts from reference TRBV7-9 and TRBJ2-7): DTGVSQNPRHKITKRGQNVTFRCDPISEHNRLYWYRQTLGQGPEFLTYFQNEAQLEKSRLLSDRFSAERPKGSFSTLEIQRTEQGDSAMYLCASSSAETGIYEQYFGPGTRLTVT.

The sample holds a few counts of this clonotype. The V gene is TRBV10-2, the J gene TRBJ1-5; TRBD1 matches 8 bases. CDR3 length: 14 residues. V gave up 2 bases and J gave up 6 bases; unmatched junction bases: 3. Per germline, CDR1 WSHSY and CDR2 SAAADI. CDR3 in DNA: TGCGCCAGCAGTGAGACAGGGGGTTTTCAGCCCCAGCATTTT. This codes for CASSETGGFQPQHF.

V usage is TRBV5-4 and J usage is TRBJ1-2; 10 nucleotides match TRBD1. The length of the CDR3 is 15 residues. Germline V gene lookup returns CDR1 SGHNT and CDR2 YYREEE (reference sequence). V dropped 3 bases and J dropped 7; count of bases not matched to a gene: 9. The CDR3 DNA reads as TGTGCCAGCAGCTATACCGGGACAGGGGCCTTTGGCTACACCTTC. It specifies CASSYTGTGAFGYTF. Together with reference TRBV5-4 and TRBJ1-2, the CDR3 gives the full variable domain: ETGVTQSPTHLIKTRGQQVTLRCSSQSGHNTVSWYQQALGQGPQFIFQYYREEENGRGNFPPRFSGLQFPNYSSELNVNALELDDSALYLCASSYTGTGAFGYTFGSGTRLTVV.

The rearrangement joins TRBV25-1 to TRBJ2-5, with a weak D call TRBD1 (6 bases). Germline-derived CDR1 and CDR2 are MGHDK and SYGVNS. The CDR3 is 13 amino acids. Trimming stripped 4 bases from V and 3 bases from J, with 9 bases between. CDR3 amino acids: CASSGAGEETQYF. The CDR3 nucleotides read TGTGCCAGCAGTGGGGCAGGGGAAGAGACCCAGTACTTC.